The sequence of this T cell receptor (beta chain) was determined in a study of CD4 T cells in relation to SARS-CoV-2 and coronaviruses. The CDR3 consists of 12 residues. V was pared by 1 base and J by 8 bases, with 7 bases between. From germline, CDR1 is SEHNR and CDR2 FQNEAQ (reference sequence). TCRdb keeps only in-frame clones here, not all; method: immunoSEQ multiplex PCR. The sample shows some 35,000 clones, more than 75% of them seen only once. The sequence was collected from an adult with COVID-19. The source material was memory CD4+ T cells from PBMCs. The chain uses TRBV7-9 and TRBJ2-3; no firm D call. CDR3 loop: CASSLESITQYF. CDR3 nucleotide sequence: TGTGCCAGCAGCTTAGAGTCCATTACGCAGTATTTT.